Following are 20 T cell receptor beta chains from one sample sequenced in a study of cytomegalovirus exposure and HLA in healthy donors. The PCR was carried out with 60 Vbeta primers and 13 Jbeta primers. Repertoires were generated with immunoSEQ multiplex PCR, while TCRdb's copy carries only in-frame clones and drops some. The sample data list roughly 150,000 clones. The sequenced sample was PBMCs. These receptors all come from a woman in her forties or fifties in good health and CMV-seronegative.

The chain uses TRBV7-8 and TRBJ2-2, with 9 bases identical to TRBD2. The germline V gene encodes CDR1 SGHVS and CDR2 FQNEAQ. With 7 bases clipped from V and 6 bases from J, the junction kept 9 bases outside the gene matches. This CDR3 has 15 residues. CDR3 region: CASILGGRASGELFF. The CDR3 DNA sequence: TGTGCCAGCATCCTAGGCGGGAGGGCCTCCGGGGAGCTGTTTTTT.

This chain uses TRBV19 with TRBJ1-6; D might be TRBD1 (5 bases). The germline V gene encodes CDR1 LNHDA and CDR2 SQIVND (reference sequence). This CDR3 is built from 16 residues. Trimming cost V 2 bases and J 2 bases, with 10 bases left between them. CDR3 nucleotides: TGTGCCAGTAGTATACAGGGAAAACCCTATAATTCACCCCTCCACTTT. Translated: CASSIQGKPYNSPLHF.

This sequence joins TRBV29-1 and TRBJ2-7, with 12 bases identical to TRBD2. V shed 7 bases, J shed 0 bases, and the junction held 7 bases outside the gene matches. The CDR3 runs 15 residues. Per germline, CDR1 SQVTM and CDR2 ANQGSEA. The CDR3: CSAVKLAGGSYEQYF. As DNA, the CDR3 is TGCAGCGCCGTGAAACTAGCGGGAGGCTCCTACGAGCAGTACTTC.

This chain connects TRBV20-1 to TRBJ1-4; the match to TRBD1 covers 9 bases. The CDR3 loop spans 11 amino acids. CDR1 and CDR2 from the germline V gene are DFQATT and SNEGSKA (reference sequence). V trimming: 8 bases; J trimming: 11 bases; junction bases outside the gene matches: 6. CDR3 coding DNA: TGCAGTAGTACAGGGGGCGGGAAACTGTTTTTT. Translated: CSSTGGGKLFF.

The chain employs TRBV28 and TRBJ2-7; 8 nucleotides align to TRBD2. The germline gives CDR1 MDHEN, CDR2 SYDVKM. The CDR3 sequence is 13 residues long. V lost 6 bases to trimming and J lost 3 bases; unmatched junction nucleotides: 4. CDR3 sequence: CASRLSGNYEQYF. CDR3 sequence (DNA): TGTGCCAGCAGACTTAGCGGGAACTACGAGCAGTACTTC. Full variable domain (outside the CDR3, taken from reference TRBV28 and TRBJ2-7): DVKVTQSSRYLVKRTGEKVFLECVQDMDHENMFWYRQDPGLGLRLIYFSYDVKMKEKGDIPEGYSVSREKKERFSLILESASTNQTSMYLCASRLSGNYEQYFGPGTRLTVT.

The rearrangement links TRBV12-5 to TRBJ2-1; D might be TRBD1 (6 bases). V gave up 0 bases and J gave up 6 bases, with 12 bases separating them. Germline V gene data show CDR1 as LGHNT and CDR2 as FRNRAP. This CDR3 is built from 15 residues. The CDR3 loop is CASGLVAQGFNEQFF. The CDR3 region has the DNA TGTGCTAGTGGTTTGGTCGCTCAGGGGTTCAATGAGCAGTTCTTC.

The chain couples TRBV30 to TRBJ1-1; D is undetermined. The CDR3 extends over 13 amino acids. V shed 8 bases and J shed 11 bases, with 24 bases lying between them. CDR1 is GTSNPN and CDR2 is SVGIG in the germline V gene (reference sequence). In DNA form, the CDR3 reads TGTGCCATCATTAGTTCAGGTACTCTTTTGGCTTTCTTT. As protein: CAIISSGTLLAFF.

The chain joins TRBV30 to TRBJ2-7; weak D call: TRBD2 (5 bases). Germline CDR1 and CDR2: GTSNPN and SVGIG (reference sequence). This CDR3 region has 15 residues. V lost 0 bases, J lost 4 bases, and 16 bases lay in between. The CDR3 DNA reads TGTGCCTGGAGTGTAAGGGCCCCACAGCGGTACGAGCAGTACTTC. This translates into CAWSVRAPQRYEQYF.

The rearrangement joins TRBV14 to TRBJ2-5, with 9 bases identical to TRBD2. Losses at the gene ends were 4 bases for V and 1 base for J; bases not matched to a gene: 7. This CDR3 region has 16 residues. Germline-derived CDR1 and CDR2 are SGHDN and FVKESK. CDR3 residues: CASSRASGVLQETQYF. CDR3 sequence (DNA): TGTGCCAGCAGCCGGGCTAGCGGGGTTCTCCAAGAGACCCAGTACTTC.

The V and J genes are TRBV30 and TRBJ2-7, with TRBD1 as a possible D gene (6 bases). V was shortened by 5 bases and J by 2 bases, with 13 bases between the two germline ends. The CDR3 consists of 13 residues. Germline V gives CDR1 GTSNPN, CDR2 SVGIG (reference sequence). The CDR3: CAWRARGPYEQYF. Here the CDR3 DNA reads TGTGCCTGGCGAGCCAGGGGTCCCTACGAGCAGTACTTC.

As DNA, the CDR3 is TGTGCCAGCTCAGAATCTGGAAACACCATATATTTT. It codes for CASSESGNTIYF. The V call is TRBV9, the J call TRBJ1-3; D gene uncertain. Germline V gene sequence: CDR1 SGDLS, CDR2 YYNGEE. This CDR3 contains 12 residues. The V gene lost 7 bases and the J gene lost 1 base, with 6 bases spanning the gap. Drawing the rest from reference TRBV9 and TRBJ1-3, the complete variable domain is DSGVTQTPKHLITATGQRVTLRCSPRSGDLSVYWYQQSLDQGLQFLIQYYNGEERAKGNILERFSAQQFPDLHSELNLSSLELGDSALYFCASSESGNTIYFGEGSWLTVV.

This chain joins TRBV15 and TRBJ1-5; D unclear. The V gene lost 2 bases and the J gene lost 7 bases, with 6 bases spanning the gap. Germline lookup yields CDR1 LNHNV and CDR2 YYDKDF (reference sequence). The CDR3 spans 12 residues. CDR3 sequence reads: CATSRLGQPQHF. In nucleotides, the CDR3 is TGTGCCACCAGCAGACTCGGGCAGCCCCAGCATTTT.

This sequence joins TRBV5-1 and TRBJ1-4, with TRBD1 identical over 8 bases. CDR1 is SGHRS and CDR2 is YFSETQ in the germline V gene. Trimming cost V 4 bases and J 7 bases; bases outside gene matches: 9. This CDR3 has 15 residues. CDR3 amino acids: CASSIRTGIGEKLFF. The DNA for the CDR3 is TGCGCCAGCAGCATCAGGACAGGGATAGGTGAAAAACTGTTTTTT. Together with reference TRBV5-1 and TRBJ1-4, the CDR3 gives the full variable domain: KAGVTQTPRYLIKTRGQQVTLSCSPISGHRSVSWYQQTPGQGLQFLFEYFSETQRNKGNFPGRFSGRQFSNSRSEMNVSTLELGDSALYLCASSIRTGIGEKLFFGSGTQLSVL.

J is TRBJ2-5 and V is TRBV7-2; 8 bases fit TRBD2. The germline V gene encodes CDR1 SGHTA and CDR2 FQGNSA. V trimming: 5 bases; J trimming: 2 bases; junction bases outside the gene matches: 16. This CDR3 contains 18 residues. The CDR3 sequence: CASSEWTVGGGTQETQYF. The CDR3 nucleotides are TGTGCCAGCAGCGAATGGACGGTCGGGGGGGGAACACAAGAGACCCAGTACTTC.

The chain combines TRBV5-1 with TRBJ2-3; 11 bases fit TRBD2. Trimming cost V 3 bases and J 6 bases; bases outside gene matches: 12. CDR1 and CDR2 from the germline V gene are SGHRS and YFSETQ. The CDR3 covers 17 residues. CDR3 region: CASSSKLAGEIVDTQYF. CDR3 nucleotides: TGCGCCAGCAGCTCGAAACTAGCGGGAGAAATAGTGGATACGCAGTATTTT.

A note on this clone: In the same sample, other DNA sequences code for this CDR3. The V call is TRBV5-1, the J call TRBJ1-1; TRBD1 is a possible D gene (5 bases). The CDR3 spans 13 residues. Germline CDR1 SGHRS, CDR2 YFSETQ. V was cut by 4 bases and J by 3 bases, with 10 bases left in between. The CDR3 nucleotides read TGCGCCAGCAGCCCAACAGGTGACACTGAAGCTTTCTTT. This sequence encodes CASSPTGDTEAFF.

This chain links TRBV6-1 with TRBJ1-2; 7 bases fit TRBD1. The CDR3 contains 13 residues. The trim removed 2 bases at V and 8 bases at J, leaving 5 bases unmatched. CDR1 and CDR2 (germline): MNHNS, SASEGT. Here the CDR3 reads CASSESRGRGYTF. The CDR3 DNA reads as TGTGCCAGCAGTGAAAGTAGGGGGCGAGGCTACACCTTC.

The chain links TRBV5-1 to TRBJ1-2; D is unclear. Germline V lookup: CDR1 SGHRS, CDR2 YFSETQ. V lost 1 base to trimming and J lost 6 bases, with 13 bases between them. The CDR3 has 14 amino acids. The CDR3 DNA sequence: TGCGCCAGCAGCTTGTGGAGGTCTTCGGATGGCTACACCTTC. Translating gives CASSLWRSSDGYTF.

The chain recombines TRBV7-8 with TRBJ2-5; TRBD1 matches 10 bases. The CDR3 loop spans 19 amino acids. From germline, CDR1 is SGHVS and CDR2 FQNEAQ. The V segment lost 5 bases and the J segment 1 base; nucleotides outside the gene matches: 16. The CDR3: CASSPTTRRTGGLQETQYF. For the CDR3, the DNA is TGTGCCAGCAGCCCGACTACCCGACGGACAGGGGGACTCCAAGAGACCCAGTACTTC.

J is TRBJ2-7 and V is TRBV2, with a tentative D call TRBD1 (6 bases). V lost 3 bases, J lost 5 bases, and 17 bases lay in between. The CDR3 has 15 residues. Germline CDR1 reads SNHLY; CDR2 reads FYNNEI. CDR3 coding DNA: TGTGCCAGCAGTGAGGGTGAACAGGGAAGAAACGAGCAGTACTTC. Translating gives CASSEGEQGRNEQYF.